These T cell receptor beta chains were read from a single sample in a study of blood T cells in healthy people across ages. TCRdb used MiXCR to reprocess the 5' RACE reads, holding one entry per CDR3 protein. The sample lists approximately 600,000 distinct CDR3 sequences, approximately 59% occurring once. Sequencing was performed on blood. Every receptor here comes from a man in his fifties or sixties in good health. Each CDR3 is given with its conserved first and last residue. The order of the fields is D gene, clone size, V gene, J gene, CDR3 protein, CDR3 DNA. D genes are given only for firm matches. Not all rows give a size; the values are once, few, many and, for expanded clones, a class.

TRBD1,.,TRBV28,TRBJ2-4,CASSSSTGVKNIQYF,TGTGCCAGCAGTTCATCGACAGGGGTCAAAAACATTCAGTACTTC
.,.,TRBV10-3,TRBJ1-4,CAIRENEKLFF,TGTGCCATCAGAGAGAATGAAAAACTGTTTTTT
TRBD1,once,TRBV6-1,TRBJ1-4,CASTADRANEKLFF,TGTGCCAGCACCGCGGACAGGGCGAATGAAAAACTGTTTTTT
.,.,TRBV6-5,TRBJ1-3,CASSRGFTRGNTIYF,TGTGCCAGCAGCAGAGGTTTTACTCGTGGAAACACCATATATTTT
.,few,TRBV7-2,TRBJ1-2,CASSLNYQRDGYTF,TGTGCCAGCAGCTTAAATTACCAGCGCGATGGCTACACCTTC
.,.,TRBV5-1,TRBJ2-7,CVSSLSVDNYEQYF,TGCGTCAGCAGCTTGTCGGTGGACAACTACGAGCAGTACTTC
TRBD1,.,TRBV20-1,TRBJ2-5,CSASPSGTGTETQYF,TGCAGTGCTAGCCCATCCGGGACAGGGACGGAGACCCAGTACTTC
TRBD1,.,TRBV29-1,TRBJ1-4,CSVGQGAIGEKLFF,TGCAGCGTTGGGCAGGGGGCAATAGGTGAAAAACTGTTTTTT
.,.,TRBV28,TRBJ2-5,CASSPTYYQETQYF,TGTGCCAGCAGCCCCACCTACTATCAGGAGACCCAGTACTTC
TRBD1,.,TRBV29-1,TRBJ2-7,CSVSGTGVSYEQYF,TGCAGCGTGAGCGGGACAGGGGTTTCCTACGAGCAGTACTTC
.,.,TRBV4-1,TRBJ2-1,CASSQDPGTAYNEQFF,TGCGCCAGCAGCCAAGATCCCGGGACTGCCTACAATGAGCAGTTCTTC
.,.,TRBV15,TRBJ2-5,CATSRVDSKETQYF,TGTGCCACCAGCAGAGTGGACAGTAAAGAGACCCAGTACTTC
.,.,TRBV20-1,TRBJ2-7,CSAKPKSSYEQYF,TGCAGTGCTAAGCCCAAGAGCTCCTACGAGCAGTACTTC
TRBD1,.,TRBV27,TRBJ2-7,CASRLSRGHEQYF,TGTGCCAGCAGGCTGTCCAGGGGGCACGAGCAGTACTTC
.,.,TRBV7-2,TRBJ1-2,CASSLVAGYTF,TGTGCCAGCAGCTTAGTGGCCGGCTACACCTTC
TRBD1,.,TRBV28,TRBJ1-4,CASSLPTGQGTNEKLFF,TGTGCCAGCAGTTTGCCGACGGGACAGGGAACTAATGAAAAACTGTTTTTT
TRBD1,few,TRBV6-5,TRBJ2-1,CASSPGVDRGEFF,TGTGCCAGCAGTCCTGGGGTGGACAGGGGGGAGTTCTTC
.,many,TRBV4-1,TRBJ1-1,CASSQDRGNTEAFF,TGCGCCAGCAGCCAAGACAGGGGGAACACTGAAGCTTTCTTT
TRBD1,.,TRBV7-2,TRBJ2-4,CASSDRGMGIQYF,TGTGCCAGCAGTGACAGGGGAATGGGCATTCAGTACTTC
.,.,TRBV20-1,TRBJ2-7,CSASAESAASGEQYF,TGCAGTGCTAGTGCCGAGAGCGCCGCCTCGGGCGAGCAGTACTTC
.,.,TRBV15,TRBJ2-3,CATSRDGWADTQYF,TGTGCCACCAGCAGAGATGGGTGGGCAGATACGCAGTATTTT
.,few,TRBV9,TRBJ2-3,CASSTRTASTDTQYF,TGTGCCAGCAGCACTCGGACAGCTAGCACAGATACGCAGTATTTT
.,.,TRBV21-1,TRBJ1-2,CASSKDAGAPNYGYTF,TGTGCCAGCAGCAAAGACGCAGGGGCCCCTAACTATGGCTACACCTTC
TRBD1,once,TRBV4-2,TRBJ2-3,CASSQGGDRGADTQYF,TGTGCCAGCAGCCAGGGGGGGGACAGGGGGGCCGATACGCAGTATTTT
.,.,TRBV5-1,TRBJ1-2,CASSTVTMNYGCTF,TGCGCCAGCAGCACCGTGACGATGAACTATGGCTGCACCTTC
TRBD1,.,TRBV6-5,TRBJ1-5,CASSYDGQGHQPQHF,TGTGCCAGCAGTTACGACGGACAGGGCCATCAGCCCCAGCATTTT
TRBD1,.,TRBV2,TRBJ2-1,CASSEARGTGRNEQSF,TGTGCCAGCAGTGAAGCTAGAGGGACAGGGCGGAATGAGCAGTCCTTC
TRBD1,.,TRBV6-5,TRBJ1-6,CASSSLTGGSNSPLHF,TGTGCCAGCAGTTCCTTGACAGGGGGCAGTAATTCACCCCTCCACTTT
.,.,TRBV29-1,TRBJ2-3,CSVEDLVTDTQYF,TGCAGCGTTGAAGATCTTGTCACAGATACGCAGTATTTT
.,.,TRBV6-6,TRBJ2-7,CASSSEGYEQYF,TGTGCCAGCAGTTCCGAGGGGTACGAGCAGTACTTC
TRBD1,.,TRBV20-1,TRBJ2-5,CSARDSRGLETQYF,TGCAGTGCTAGAGACAGCAGGGGGTTGGAGACCCAGTACTTC
TRBD2,.,TRBV7-9,TRBJ2-1,CASSQRGGLGNEQFF,TGTGCCAGCAGCCAGCGGGGGGGCCTTGGTAATGAGCAGTTCTTC
.,few,TRBV5-1,TRBJ1-6,CASRSGQMRNSPLHF,TGCGCCAGCAGGTCCGGACAGATGAGAAATTCACCCCTCCACTTT
.,few,TRBV11-2,TRBJ2-5,CASSLGLVAETQYF,TGTGCCAGCAGCTTAGGACTAGTGGCGGAGACCCAGTACTTC
.,few,TRBV5-1,TRBJ2-5,CASSVTGRSRGETQYF,TGCGCCAGCAGCGTCACAGGGCGGAGTAGAGGAGAGACCCAGTACTTC
TRBD1,.,TRBV13,TRBJ1-2,CASKNRGANYGYIF,TGTGCCAGCAAAAACAGGGGCGCCAACTATGGCTACATCTTC
.,.,TRBV5-1,TRBJ2-7,CASSLGQPYNEQYF,TGCGCCAGCAGCTTGGGACAGCCCTACAATGAGCAGTACTTC
TRBD1,.,TRBV12-3/TRBV12-4,TRBJ2-4,CASSRQGAKNIQYF,TGTGCCAGCAGTAGACAGGGGGCCAAAAACATTCAGTACTTC
TRBD2,once,TRBV29-1,TRBJ2-7,CSGEGGGEQYF,TGCAGCGGTGAAGGCGGGGGCGAGCAGTACTTC
TRBD1,.,TRBV9,TRBJ1-2,CASSVTGGLVYTF,TGTGCCAGCAGCGTAACAGGGGGCTTGGTCTACACCTTC
.,.,TRBV25-1,TRBJ1-1,CASSESGGAEAFF,TGTGCCAGCAGTGAATCGGGGGGCGCGGAAGCTTTCTTT
.,.,TRBV12-3/TRBV12-4,TRBJ2-5,CASSFKPSGETQYF,TGTGCCAGCAGTTTCAAACCGTCGGGGGAGACCCAGTACTTC
TRBD1,.,TRBV7-2,TRBJ1-1,CASSRATGDTEAFF,TGTGCCAGCAGCCGGGCGACAGGGGACACTGAAGCTTTCTTT
.,.,TRBV11-1,TRBJ2-3,CATRDTGTDTQYF,TGTGCCACCAGAGACACGGGCACAGATACGCAGTATTTT
.,once,TRBV7-3,TRBJ1-2,CASSSGRDTRGGYTF,TGTGCCAGCAGCTCGGGCCGGGACACTCGTGGAGGCTACACCTTC
TRBD2,.,TRBV7-8,TRBJ2-5,CASGIAGGLSNEQYF,TGTGCCAGCGGTATAGCGGGGGGGCTGAGCAATGAGCAGTACTTC
TRBD1,.,TRBV12-3/TRBV12-4,TRBJ2-3,CASTAGGPSTDMQYF,TGTGCCAGCACAGCAGGGGGACCTAGCACAGATATGCAATATTTT
.,.,TRBV5-1,TRBJ1-1,CASSSRTTEAFF,TGCGCCAGCAGCTCCCGAACCACTGAAGCTTTCTTT
TRBD1,.,TRBV20-1,TRBJ1-5,CSASGGTVNQPQHF,TGCAGTGCCTCAGGAGGGACAGTCAATCAGCCCCAGCATTTT
TRBD1,.,TRBV4-1,TRBJ2-3,CASSQDRGQDTQYF,TGCGCCAGCAGCCAAGACAGGGGGCAAGATACGCAGTATTTT
TRBD1,.,TRBV7-9,TRBJ2-7,CASSLTGATYEQYF,TGTGCCAGCAGCTTAACAGGGGCGACTTACGAGCAGTACTTC
TRBD1,.,TRBV29-1,TRBJ2-7,CSAILPPDRGRDEQYF,TGCAGCGCCATCCTACCACCGGACAGGGGGCGCGACGAGCAGTACTTC
.,many,TRBV10-3,TRBJ2-2,CAISVGTGELFF,TGTGCCATCAGTGTGGGGACCGGGGAGCTGTTTTTT
.,.,TRBV7-9,TRBJ2-1,CASSPLHRASSYNEQFF,TGTGCCAGCAGCCCTTTGCACAGGGCGAGCTCCTACAATGAGCAGTTCTTC
.,few,TRBV6-5,TRBJ1-2,CASSYGGTSAGYGYTF,TGTGCCAGCAGTTATGGGGGAACCTCAGCCGGCTATGGCTACACCTTC
TRBD2,few,TRBV9,TRBJ2-5,CASSPIGLAGDQETQYF,TGTGCCAGCAGCCCAATCGGGCTAGCGGGGGACCAAGAGACCCAGTACTTC
.,.,TRBV3-1,TRBJ2-1,CASSQEGGLPGVGEQFF,TGTGCCAGCAGCCAAGAAGGAGGACTCCCCGGAGTTGGCGAGCAGTTCTTC
.,.,TRBV6-1,TRBJ1-5,CASSLTGRDQPQHF,TGTGCCAGCAGCCTCACGGGAAGGGATCAGCCCCAGCATTTT
.,few,TRBV12-3/TRBV12-4,TRBJ2-7,CASSLGSPHEQYF,TGTGCCAGCAGTTTAGGCAGCCCCCACGAGCAGTACTTC